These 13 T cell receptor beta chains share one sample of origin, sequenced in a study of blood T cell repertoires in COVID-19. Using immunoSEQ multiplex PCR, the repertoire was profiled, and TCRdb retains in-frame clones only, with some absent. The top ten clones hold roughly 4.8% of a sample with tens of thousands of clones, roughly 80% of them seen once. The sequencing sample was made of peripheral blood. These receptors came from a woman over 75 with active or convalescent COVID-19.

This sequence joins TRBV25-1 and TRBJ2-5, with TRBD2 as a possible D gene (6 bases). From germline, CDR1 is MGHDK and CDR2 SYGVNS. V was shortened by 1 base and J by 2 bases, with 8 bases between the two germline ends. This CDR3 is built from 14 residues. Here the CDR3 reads CASSELGGQETQYF. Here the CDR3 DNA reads TGTGCCAGCAGTGAATTGGGGGGACAAGAGACCCAGTACTTC.

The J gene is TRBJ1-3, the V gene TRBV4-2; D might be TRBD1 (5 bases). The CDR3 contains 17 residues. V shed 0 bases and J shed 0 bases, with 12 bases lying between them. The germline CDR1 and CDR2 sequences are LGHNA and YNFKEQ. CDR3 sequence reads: CASSQDRGGGSGNTIYF. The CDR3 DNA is TGTGCCAGCAGCCAAGATCGGGGCGGGGGCTCTGGAAACACCATATATTTT.

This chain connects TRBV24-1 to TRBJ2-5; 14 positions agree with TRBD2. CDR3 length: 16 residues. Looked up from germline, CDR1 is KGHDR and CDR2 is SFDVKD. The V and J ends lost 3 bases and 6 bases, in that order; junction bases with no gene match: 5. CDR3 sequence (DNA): TGTGCCACCAGTGATCCGGGACTAGCGGGAGTTCAGACCCAGTACTTC. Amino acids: CATSDPGLAGVQTQYF.

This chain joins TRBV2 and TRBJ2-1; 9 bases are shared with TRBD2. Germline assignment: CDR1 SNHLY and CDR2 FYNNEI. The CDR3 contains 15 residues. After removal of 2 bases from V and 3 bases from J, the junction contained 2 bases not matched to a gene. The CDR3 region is CASSELAGIYNEQFF. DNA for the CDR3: TGTGCCAGCAGTGAACTAGCGGGGATCTACAATGAGCAGTTCTTC.

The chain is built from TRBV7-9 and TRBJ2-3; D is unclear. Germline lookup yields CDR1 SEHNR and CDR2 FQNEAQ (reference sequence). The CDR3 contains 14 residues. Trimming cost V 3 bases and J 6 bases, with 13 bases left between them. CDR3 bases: TGTGCCAGCAGCTTTGTACTAACACCTGATACGCAGTATTTT. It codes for CASSFVLTPDTQYF. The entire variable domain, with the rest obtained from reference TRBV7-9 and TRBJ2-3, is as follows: DTGVSQNPRHKITKRGQNVTFRCDPISEHNRLYWYRQTLGQGPEFLTYFQNEAQLEKSRLLSDRFSAERPKGSFSTLEIQRTEQGDSAMYLCASSFVLTPDTQYFGPGTRLTVL.

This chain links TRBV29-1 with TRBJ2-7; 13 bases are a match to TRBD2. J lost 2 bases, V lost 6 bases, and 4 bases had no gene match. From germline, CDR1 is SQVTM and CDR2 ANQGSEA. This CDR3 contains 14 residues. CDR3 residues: CSVTSGGRTYEQYF. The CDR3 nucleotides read TGCAGCGTGACTAGCGGGGGGCGTACCTACGAGCAGTACTTC.

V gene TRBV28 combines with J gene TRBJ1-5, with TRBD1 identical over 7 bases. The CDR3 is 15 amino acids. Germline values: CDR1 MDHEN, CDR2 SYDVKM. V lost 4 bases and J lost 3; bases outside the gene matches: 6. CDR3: CASSWRQGYNQPQHF. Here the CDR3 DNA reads TGTGCCAGCAGTTGGCGACAGGGCTACAATCAGCCCCAGCATTTT.

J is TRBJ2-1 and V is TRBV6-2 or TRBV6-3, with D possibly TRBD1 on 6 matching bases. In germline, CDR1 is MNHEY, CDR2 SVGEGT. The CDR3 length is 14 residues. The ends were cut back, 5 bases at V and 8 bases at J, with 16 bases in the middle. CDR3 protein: CASSRGTGSDEQFF. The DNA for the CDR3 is TGTGCCAGCAGTAGAGGAACAGGGAGCGATGAGCAGTTCTTC.

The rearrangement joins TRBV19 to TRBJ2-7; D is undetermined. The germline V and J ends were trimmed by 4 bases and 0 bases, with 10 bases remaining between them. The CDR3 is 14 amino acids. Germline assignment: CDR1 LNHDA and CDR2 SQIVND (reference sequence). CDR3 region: CASSTHSRSYEQYF. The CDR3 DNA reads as TGTGCCAGTAGTACCCATTCGCGCTCCTACGAGCAGTACTTC.

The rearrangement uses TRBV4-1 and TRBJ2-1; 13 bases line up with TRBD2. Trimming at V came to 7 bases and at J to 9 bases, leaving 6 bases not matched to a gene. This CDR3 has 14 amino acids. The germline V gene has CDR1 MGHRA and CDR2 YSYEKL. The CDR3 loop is CASTLLAGGGEQFF. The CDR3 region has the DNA TGCGCCAGCACTTTACTAGCGGGGGGGGGTGAGCAGTTCTTC.

Here the CDR3 reads CASSRDRGDYGYTF. CDR3 DNA sequence: TGTGCCAGCTCCCGGGACAGGGGAGATTATGGCTACACCTTC. The V call is TRBV18, the J call TRBJ1-2, with 10 bases aligning to TRBD1. Germline V gene data show CDR1 as KGHSH and CDR2 as LQKENI. The CDR3 runs 14 residues. V lost 6 bases to trimming and J lost 5 bases; unmatched junction nucleotides: 6.

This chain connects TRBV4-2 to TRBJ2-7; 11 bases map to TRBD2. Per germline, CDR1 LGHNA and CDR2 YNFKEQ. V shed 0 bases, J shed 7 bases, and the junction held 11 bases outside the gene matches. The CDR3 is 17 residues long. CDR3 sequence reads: CASSQDSTTSGVREQYF. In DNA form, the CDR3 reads TGTGCCAGCAGCCAAGATTCGACGACTAGCGGGGTCCGGGAGCAGTACTTC.

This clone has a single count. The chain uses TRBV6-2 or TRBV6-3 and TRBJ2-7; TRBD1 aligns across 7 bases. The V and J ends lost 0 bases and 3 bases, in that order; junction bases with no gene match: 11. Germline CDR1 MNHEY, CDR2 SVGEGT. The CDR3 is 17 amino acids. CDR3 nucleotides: TGTGCCAGCAGTTACTCGAGCAGCTGGACAGGAAACTACGAGCAGTACTTC. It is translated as CASSYSSSWTGNYEQYF.